This T cell receptor (beta chain) originates from a study of Graves' ophthalmopathy and Graves' hyperthyroidism. Notes on the study in general: Thyroid clonotypes that were expanded above 0.001 frequency mostly also appeared in blood.

The CDR3 is 13 residues long. Trimming stripped 1 base from V and 8 bases from J, with 12 bases between. Germline CDR1 is SGHRS and CDR2 is YFSETQ. This clonotype showed up many times. Its specificity is unknown. Other autoimmune diseases, uncontrolled infections, pregnancy or lactation excluded patients from enrollment. The diagnostic workup employed clinical symptoms, serum thyroxine, TRAb, thyroid ultrasound and orbital computed tomography. The authors amplified TCR beta CDR3 regions, and they did so from RNA transcripts for repertoire sequencing. Investigators did first-round RT-PCR with HTBI primers, then second-round multiplex PCR. One entry per CDR3 protein results from TCRdb running MiXCR on the multiplex PCR reads. Of a few hundred thousand distinct CDR3 sequences listed, about 40% are singletons.

The sample consisted of peripheral blood or thyroid tissue (not recorded which). This clonotype was sampled from an adult man with Graves' hyperthyroidism. V usage is TRBV5-1 and J usage is TRBJ1-1, with no clear D. The CDR3 DNA sequence: TGCGCCAGCAGCTTGTGGTCACCTGGGGAAGCTTTCTTT. It yields the protein CASSLWSPGEAFF.